Below are 21 T cell receptor beta chains sequenced from a single sample in a study of brain T cells in children with intractable seizures. As to time point: blood from clinic visit 5 months post-surgery; TSC patient then seizure free. Sequencing was performed with immunoSEQ multiplex PCR; in TCRdb, only in-frame clones are kept and a portion is missing. The sample has about 340,000 clones; over 90% are singletons. Sequenced material: peripheral blood, taken about 5 months after surgery. These receptors all come from a boy in the first two years of life with tuberous sclerosis and intractable seizures.

The chain is built from TRBV4-1 and TRBJ2-1; 9 positions agree with TRBD2. Germline CDR1 and CDR2: MGHRA and YSYEKL. V lost 5 bases and J lost 4; bases outside the gene matches: 21. This CDR3 has 20 amino acids. This CDR3 reads CASSSETGWLAGEMYNEQFF. The CDR3 DNA reads TGCGCCAGCAGCTCCGAGACAGGGTGGTTAGCGGGAGAAATGTACAATGAGCAGTTCTTC.

The rearrangement uses TRBV24-1 and TRBJ2-1, with D possibly matching TRBD2 (5 bases). The CDR3 covers 15 residues. The V end lost 3 bases, the J end lost 0 bases, and 8 bases lay between the germline ends. The germline V gene has CDR1 KGHDR and CDR2 SFDVKD. CDR3 region: CATSDPGNSYNEQFF. CDR3 bases: TGTGCCACCAGTGATCCCGGGAACTCCTACAATGAGCAGTTCTTC.

V and J are TRBV30 and TRBJ1-2, with D maybe TRBD1 (5 bases). The CDR3 is 14 amino acids. Deletions cut 3 bases from V and 8 bases from J, with 19 bases between. The germline V gene encodes CDR1 GTSNPN and CDR2 SVGIG (reference sequence). The CDR3 region has the DNA TGTGCCTGGAGCGGAAAACGGGACGGGCGCGGCTACACCTTC. As protein: CAWSGKRDGRGYTF.

This chain links TRBV4-1 with TRBJ2-3; TRBD1 matches at 9 bases. CDR3 length: 15 residues. Germline V CDR1 and CDR2: MGHRA, YSYEKL. The V segment lost 3 bases and the J segment 2 bases; nucleotides outside the gene matches: 3. The CDR3 DNA follows: TGCGCCAGCAGCCAGGGACAGGGACACACAGATACGCAGTATTTT. The encoded protein is CASSQGQGHTDTQYF.

The V gene is TRBV10-2, the J gene TRBJ2-1; 11 nucleotides match TRBD1. Germline V lookup: CDR1 WSHSY, CDR2 SAAADI. The CDR3 has 15 amino acids. V was clipped by 6 bases and J by 5 bases; unmatched bases: 6. The chain's CDR3 is CASRDGTGGNNEQFF. CDR3 DNA: TGCGCCAGCAGGGACGGGACAGGGGGTAACAATGAGCAGTTCTTC.

DNA for the CDR3: TGCGCCAGCAGCAAGAACGGACAGGGTGCGGGTGAGACCCAGTACTTC. Protein product: CASSKNGQGAGETQYF. The gene calls are TRBV5-1 and TRBJ2-5, with 8 positions matching TRBD1. V trimming: 4 bases; J trimming: 5 bases; junction bases outside the gene matches: 13. There are 16 residues in the CDR3. In germline, CDR1 is SGHRS, CDR2 YFSETQ.

V and J are TRBV3-1 (or the pseudogene TRBV3-2) and TRBJ1-5; 7 bases are shared with TRBD1. CDR3 size: 15 residues. Germline lookup yields CDR1 LGHDT and CDR2 YNNKEL (reference sequence). Germline trimming cut 1 base from V and 5 bases from J; bases unmatched to any gene: 5. CDR3: CASSQVTGADQPQHF. The DNA for the CDR3 is TGTGCCAGCAGCCAAGTCACAGGGGCTGATCAGCCCCAGCATTTT.

This CDR3 reads CASRAIRGLGEAFF. CDR3 nucleotide sequence: TGTGCCAGCAGAGCGATCAGGGGGCTGGGTGAAGCTTTCTTT. The chain couples TRBV25-1 to TRBJ1-1; 8 positions agree with TRBD1. V shed 6 bases and J 7 bases; nucleotides not matched to a gene: 10. The germline V gene encodes CDR1 MGHDK and CDR2 SYGVNS. This CDR3 region has 14 residues.

This clone was recorded only once. The rearrangement uses TRBV25-1 and TRBJ1-4, with TRBD1 as a possible D gene (5 bases). The V and J ends lost 4 bases and 0 bases respectively, with 9 bases between them. From germline, CDR1 is MGHDK and CDR2 SYGVNS. The CDR3 length is 15 residues. CDR3 sequence (DNA): TGTGCCAGCAGTGGTGGGGGGTCAACTAATGAAAAACTGTTTTTT. This codes for CASSGGGSTNEKLFF.

CDR3 in amino acids: CASSQEPADNSPLHF. The CDR3, as DNA: TGCGCCAGCAGCCAAGAACCGGCAGATAATTCACCCCTCCACTTT. The chain links TRBV4-1 to TRBJ1-6, with no clear D. Germline V CDR1 and CDR2: MGHRA, YSYEKL. This CDR3 is built from 15 residues. Trimming took off 0 bases at V and 5 bases at J, with 8 bases between the two ends.

V usage is TRBV7-8 and J usage is TRBJ2-7; TRBD2 matches at 8 bases. V shed 6 bases and J 6 bases; nucleotides not matched to a gene: 7. Per germline, CDR1 SGHVS and CDR2 FQNEAQ. This CDR3 region has 13 residues. The chain's CDR3 is CASSSAGGSEQYF. In nucleotides, the CDR3 is TGTGCCAGCAGTAGCGCGGGGGGCTCCGAGCAGTACTTC.

The chain carries TRBV14 and TRBJ1-1, with D possibly being TRBD1 (6 bases). V was clipped by 4 bases and J by 3 bases, with 18 bases between them. CDR3 length: 16 amino acids. Germline CDR1 is SGHDN and CDR2 is FVKESK. The DNA for the CDR3 is TGTGCCAGCAGCCGTTTGATGACCGGGGGCCACACTGAAGCTTTCTTT. It encodes CASSRLMTGGHTEAFF. The variable domain in full, with the rest retrieved from reference TRBV14 and TRBJ1-1, is EAGVTQFPSHSVIEKGQTVTLRCDPISGHDNLYWYRRVMGKEIKFLLHFVKESKQDESGMPNNRFLAERTGGTYSTLKVQPAELEDSGVYFCASSRLMTGGHTEAFFGQGTRLTVV.

The chain has TRBV4-1 and TRBJ2-3; 8 positions match TRBD2. The length of the CDR3 is 16 residues. Trimming cost V 4 bases and J 7 bases; bases outside gene matches: 13. Germline V gene data show CDR1 as MGHRA and CDR2 as YSYEKL. This CDR3 reads CASSLWTSWTQYTQYF. Written as DNA, the CDR3 is TGCGCCAGCAGCCTCTGGACTAGCTGGACCCAATATACGCAGTATTTT.

The rearrangement uses TRBV5-1 and TRBJ2-3, with 10 bases fitting TRBD2. This CDR3 comprises 14 residues. V was pared by 4 bases and J by 4 bases, with 3 bases of the junction left unmatched. Germline values: CDR1 SGHRS, CDR2 YFSETQ. DNA for the CDR3: TGCGCCAGCAGCGGAGCGGGGGGGCCAGATACGCAGTATTTT. Protein product: CASSGAGGPDTQYF.

This chain joins TRBV5-4 and TRBJ2-7, with 7 bases matching TRBD1. V lost 3 bases, J lost 5 bases, and 8 bases stayed unmatched. The CDR3 is 14 residues long. Germline loops: CDR1 SGHNT, CDR2 YYREEE (reference sequence). The CDR3 region is CASSSTGKFHEQYF. The CDR3 bases are TGTGCCAGCAGCTCGACAGGGAAATTCCACGAGCAGTACTTC.

V gene TRBV5-4 combines with J gene TRBJ2-1; weak D call: TRBD2 (6 bases). Germline-derived CDR1 and CDR2 are SGHNT and YYREEE (reference sequence). V dropped 4 bases and J dropped 0 bases, with 11 bases sitting between them. The CDR3 consists of 15 residues. The CDR3 DNA is TGTGCCAGCAGCCGCGGGACCTACTCCTACAATGAGCAGTTCTTC. It yields the protein CASSRGTYSYNEQFF.

This chain uses TRBV27 with TRBJ1-3, with D possibly being TRBD1 (6 bases). The CDR3 is 19 amino acids. Germline V gene sequence: CDR1 MNHEY, CDR2 SMNVEV (reference sequence). Deletions cut 8 bases from V and 3 bases from J, with 29 bases between. The CDR3 DNA is TGTGCCAGCCGCCCCCCCGGGACATATGGCGGATCTTGTGGAAACACCATATATTTT. Translated: CASRPPGTYGGSCGNTIYF.

The V and J genes are TRBV18 and TRBJ1-1; possible D gene TRBD1, 5 bases. V was cut by 0 bases and J by 3 bases, with 14 bases left in between. Germline values: CDR1 KGHSH, CDR2 LQKENI. The CDR3 is 16 amino acids. The CDR3, as DNA: TGTGCCAGCTCACCACCCGGGAGCCTGGGGGACACTGAAGCTTTCTTT. It specifies CASSPPGSLGDTEAFF.

The chain has TRBV18 and TRBJ2-7, with 7 bases lining up with TRBD1. This CDR3 comprises 15 residues. J was trimmed by 3 bases and V by 2 bases; bases with no gene match: 7. The germline CDR1 and CDR2 sequences are KGHSH and LQKENI. The CDR3 DNA reads TGTGCCAGCTCACCATTTGGGGACAGTTACTACGAGCAGTACTTC. It specifies CASSPFGDSYYEQYF.

V usage is TRBV9 and J usage is TRBJ1-4; the D is unclear. Trimming pared 0 bases from V and 0 bases from J, leaving 18 bases between. CDR3 size: 19 residues. CDR1 SGDLS and CDR2 YYNGEE come from the germline V gene. For the CDR3, the DNA is TGTGCCAGCAGCGTAGTCCCCCTCTTCTGGTTAGCAACTAATGAAAAACTGTTTTTT. Encoded protein: CASSVVPLFWLATNEKLFF.

The rearrangement links TRBV5-6 to TRBJ1-6; the D gene is possibly TRBD1 (5 bases). V shed 7 bases and J shed 3 bases, with 17 bases lying between them. Per the germline V gene, CDR1 is SGHDT and CDR2 is YYEEEE. The CDR3 runs 16 residues. This CDR3 is CASGTWTNVYNSPLHF. The CDR3 DNA reads as TGTGCCAGCGGTACCTGGACAAACGTCTATAATTCACCCCTCCACTTT.